The 6 T cell receptor beta chains given below trace back to one sample, sequenced in a study of blood T cell repertoires in COVID-19. Assay: immunoSEQ multiplex PCR; the TCRdb copy retains only in-frame clones and omits some. The table includes 250,000 to 350,000 clones, about 91% detected once. The sequenced material came from peripheral blood. These receptors were obtained from a woman aged 30 to 39 who had recovered from COVID-19.

V usage is TRBV11-2 and J usage is TRBJ1-1; possible D gene TRBD1, 5 bases. The germline V gene encodes CDR1 SGHAT and CDR2 FQNNGV. CDR3 size: 13 residues. V dropped 3 bases and J dropped 3 bases, with 8 bases sitting between them. The CDR3 DNA is TGTGCCAGCAGCTTCACGACAGACACTGAAGCTTTCTTT. Translated, it gives CASSFTTDTEAFF. Based on the CDR3 plus reference TRBV11-2 and TRBJ1-1, the full variable domain is EAGVAQSPRYKIIEKRQSVAFWCNPISGHATLYWYQQILGQGPKLLIQFQNNGVVDDSQLPKDRFSAERLKGVDSTLKIQPAKLEDSAVYLCASSFTTDTEAFFGQGTRLTVV.

The chain couples TRBV11-2 to TRBJ1-5, with unresolved D. Germline CDR1 reads SGHAT; CDR2 reads FQNNGV. The ends were cut back, 5 bases at V and 0 bases at J, with 11 bases in the middle. The CDR3 loop spans 15 amino acids. The CDR3 DNA is TGTGCCAGCAGCCGGACTAGGGATAGCAATCAGCCCCAGCATTTT. This codes for CASSRTRDSNQPQHF. The full variable domain, in which reference TRBV11-2 and TRBJ1-5 provide the parts outside the CDR3, is EAGVAQSPRYKIIEKRQSVAFWCNPISGHATLYWYQQILGQGPKLLIQFQNNGVVDDSQLPKDRFSAERLKGVDSTLKIQPAKLEDSAVYLCASSRTRDSNQPQHFGDGTRLSIL.

The chain combines TRBV10-2 with TRBJ1-4; D gene unclear. The CDR3 totals 14 residues. Looked up from germline, CDR1 is WSHSY and CDR2 is SAAADI. Trimming stripped 5 bases from V and 8 bases from J, with 15 bases between. CDR3 nucleotides: TGCGCCAGCAGTATTCGATCGGTGGAGGAAAAACTGTTTTTT. Translation gives CASSIRSVEEKLFF.

As DNA, the CDR3 is TGTGCCAGCAGTTTGGCGACAGCCCAATGGTACAATGAGCAGTTCTTC. Translating gives CASSLATAQWYNEQFF. The chain combines TRBV28 with TRBJ2-1; weak D call: TRBD1 (5 bases). Germline values: CDR1 MDHEN, CDR2 SYDVKM. V was shortened by 3 bases and J by 4 bases, with 16 bases between the two germline ends. The CDR3 has 16 residues.

The genes are TRBV5-1 and TRBJ1-3; D gene ambiguous. The CDR3 extends over 13 amino acids. The germline gives CDR1 SGHRS, CDR2 YFSETQ. The V end lost 4 bases, the J end lost 1 base, and 6 bases lay between the germline ends. CDR3 sequence: CASSEPSGNTIYF. CDR3 sequence (DNA): TGCGCCAGCAGCGAGCCTTCTGGAAACACCATATATTTT.

This clone was counted between two and nine times. V and J are TRBV12-1 and TRBJ1-2; the table gives TRBD1 as D, unverified against the DNA. TRBV12-1 corresponds to a pseudogene. This CDR3 has 15 residues. The CDR3 loop reads CASSFAMDRFYGYTF. For the CDR3, the DNA is TGTGCCAGCAGCTTTGCCATGGACAGGTTCTATGGCTACACCTTC.